This T cell receptor (beta chain) was identified in a study of cytomegalovirus exposure and HLA in healthy donors. Study-wide points: Later on, an analysis found that several of the most significant clusters appeared to be linked to common viral pathogens, which included parvovirus B19.

Remarks on this clone: What it recognizes is unknown.

The PCR had 60 Vbeta and 13 Jbeta primers. Assay: immunoSEQ multiplex PCR; the TCRdb copy retains only in-frame clones and omits some. This sample has about 140,000 clones, with approximately 80% found just once. This CDR3 has 14 amino acids. Trimming removed 0 bases at V and 2 bases at J, with 8 bases between. Per germline, CDR1 GTSNPN and CDR2 SVGIG (reference sequence). The chain links TRBV30 to TRBJ1-5, with D uncertain. The receptor's source is a woman in her thirties or forties in good health and CMV-seropositive. The sequencing input was PBMCs. The CDR3 DNA reads TGTGCCTGGAGTGTATATCAGGGCAATCAGCCCCAGCATTTT. It translates to CAWSVYQGNQPQHF.